This T cell receptor (beta chain) appears in the sequencing data of a study of blood T cell repertoires in COVID-19. Study-level background: The study drew acute and convalescent COVID-19 samples from the United States, Italy and Spain. T cells, B-cell-depleted T cells, or PBMCs provided the cDNA or gDNA that served as material.

TCRdb keeps only in-frame clones here, not all; method: immunoSEQ multiplex PCR. The profile shows 130,000 or so clones, around 87% of them singletons. This CDR3 spans 15 amino acids. Trimming took 5 bases from V and 1 from J, leaving 12 bases between them. Germline V gene lookup returns CDR1 MDHEN and CDR2 SYDVKM. The chain joins TRBV28 to TRBJ2-4; possible D gene TRBD1, 6 bases. This receptor was taken from a man aged 45-65 years with active COVID-19. The specimen was peripheral blood. Here the CDR3 DNA reads TGTGCCAGCAGTCTCAGACAGGTCGCCAAAAACATTCAGTACTTC. This encodes CASSLRQVAKNIQYF.